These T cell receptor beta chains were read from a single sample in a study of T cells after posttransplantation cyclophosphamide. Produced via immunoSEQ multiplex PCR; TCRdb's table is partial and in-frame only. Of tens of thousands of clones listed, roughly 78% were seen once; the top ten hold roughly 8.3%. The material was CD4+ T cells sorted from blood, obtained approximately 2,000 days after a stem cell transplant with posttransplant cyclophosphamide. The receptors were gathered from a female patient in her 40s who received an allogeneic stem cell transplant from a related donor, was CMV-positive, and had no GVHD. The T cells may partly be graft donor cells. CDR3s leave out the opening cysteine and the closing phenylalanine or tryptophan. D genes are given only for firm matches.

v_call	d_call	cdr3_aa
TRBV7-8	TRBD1	ASSQTGLSGYT
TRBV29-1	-	SVGQALETQY
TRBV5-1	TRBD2	ASSTRGVIDTQY
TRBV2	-	ASTPRANQETQY
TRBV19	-	ASSSLSHVNTEAF
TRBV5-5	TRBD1	ASSRDRGFINEKLF
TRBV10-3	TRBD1	AISGTGGSYEQY
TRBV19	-	ASSREGANEKLF
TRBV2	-	ASTGISTDTQY
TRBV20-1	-	SARDTGLAF
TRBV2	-	ASRRGASVYGYT
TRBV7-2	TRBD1	ASSLGQGATDTQY
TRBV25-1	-	ASSKTGYEQY
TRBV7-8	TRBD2	ASSRILAGVQETQY
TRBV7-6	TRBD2	ASSLGLGFLAGGNEQF
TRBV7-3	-	ASSLTDGSGYT
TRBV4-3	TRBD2	ASSQDVAGVGTDTQY
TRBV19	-	ASSPSVGRGYEQY
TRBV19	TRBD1	ASSIKGTGISNQPQH
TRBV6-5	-	ASSYDRRGYEQY
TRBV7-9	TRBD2	ASSPRTSGGRTDTQY
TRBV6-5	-	ASSSTGPPGNTIY
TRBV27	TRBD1	ASRNRQGPQETQY
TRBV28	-	ASTTTEGPNGSEKLF
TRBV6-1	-	ASTLDRIPYGYT
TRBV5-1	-	ASSLGARRSSYNEQF